This T cell receptor (beta chain) was observed in a study of blood T cell repertoires in COVID-19. Study in general: Sites across the United States, Italy and Spain contributed samples from acute and convalescent COVID-19.

Categorization into cohorts depended on clinical history that participants reported. Donors in Cohort 3 who had recovered were those with two negative PCRs, healthcare professional clearance, or resolution of their symptoms. Per the original methods: Using reference gene primer amplification, nucleated cell counts were estimated. Measured with immunoSEQ multiplex PCR; TCRdb has only the in-frame clones, and not every one. For V, J and clone size, that table is used; D and trimming come from the DNA. The sample holds 200,000 to 300,000 clones, about 83% seen once. Input material: PBMCs or T cells enriched from blood (not recorded which). The sequence was collected from a woman between 50 and 59 years old who had recovered from COVID-19.

The CDR3 sequence is CASSKGVNTEAFF. CDR3 bases: TGTGCCAGTAGTAAGGGGGTGAACACTGAAGCTTTCTTT. The chain has TRBV19 and TRBJ1-1; maybe TRBD1 (6 bases). This CDR3 contains 13 residues. Between the trimmed V and J ends, which lost 4 bases and 0 bases, there was a span of 6 bases. Germline-derived CDR1 and CDR2 are LNHDA and SQIVND (reference sequence).